The sample holds a few counts of the clone carrying this TCR beta chain. Using its own MiXCR run on the 5' RACE reads, TCRdb lists one record per CDR3 protein. The profile shows tens of thousands of distinct CDR3 sequences, 12% of them singletons. This CDR3 spans 17 amino acids. This sample was included in a study of early T cells in non-severe SARS-CoV-2 infection. The sequenced sample was whole blood. This chain connects TRBV21-1 to TRBJ1-4. TRBV21-1 is described as a pseudogene. The receptor was isolated from an adult who was a healthcare worker with PCR-confirmed SARS-CoV-2 infection or an uninfected control (not recorded which). CDR3 coding DNA: TGTGCCAGCAGCAAAAAGCTCCCGGGAGGGCAGAATGAAAAACTGTTTTTT. This gives the protein CASSKKLPGGQNEKLFF.